Listed below are T cell receptor beta chains from one sample, sequenced in a study of T cell responses to AZD1222 COVID-19 vaccine. The repertoire was sequenced with immunoSEQ multiplex PCR; TCRdb's copy has only in-frame clones and lacks some. The profile covers some 97,000 clones, with about 87% appearing a single time and 3% to 3.5% taken by the ten largest. The source was peripheral blood, collected on day 0 of AZD1222 vaccination. The origin of the receptors is an adult in good health. Both conserved end residues are part of each CDR3. Each record gives: V gene, D gene, clone size, J gene, CDR3 DNA, CDR3 protein. A D gene is named only where the DNA matches it firmly. Not all rows give a size; the values are once, few, many and, for expanded clones, a class.

V gene: TRBV5-6; D gene: TRBD2; clone size: -; J gene: TRBJ2-5; CDR3 DNA: TGTGCCAGCAGCTTCAGGACTAGCGGCCCCATATCTTCTGGGAAGACCCAGTACTTC; CDR3 protein: CASSFRTSGPISSGKTQYF
V gene: TRBV29-1; D gene: -; clone size: -; J gene: TRBJ2-5; CDR3 DNA: TGCAGCCTCGGGGGGCTAGCGCTGGAGACCCAGTACTTC; CDR3 protein: CSLGGLALETQYF
V gene: TRBV9; D gene: TRBD1; clone size: -; J gene: TRBJ1-6; CDR3 DNA: TGTGCCAGCAGCGTAGATCCGGACAGGAGAAGTTCACCCCTCCACTTT; CDR3 protein: CASSVDPDRRSSPLHF
V gene: TRBV5-4; D gene: TRBD1; clone size: -; J gene: TRBJ2-1; CDR3 DNA: TGTGCCAGCAGCCCAACCCGGGACAGGTCCAATGAGCAGTTCTTC; CDR3 protein: CASSPTRDRSNEQFF
V gene: TRBV4-3; D gene: TRBD2; clone size: -; J gene: TRBJ2-3; CDR3 DNA: TGCGCCAGCAGCCAAGAGAAGGCTAGCGGGGGGTATACGCAGTATTTT; CDR3 protein: CASSQEKASGGYTQYF
V gene: TRBV24-1; D gene: TRBD2; clone size: few; J gene: TRBJ2-5; CDR3 DNA: TGTGCCACCAGTGATTTCGGTAGCGGGGGACAAGAGACCCAGTACTTC; CDR3 protein: CATSDFGSGGQETQYF
V gene: TRBV13; D gene: -; clone size: -; J gene: TRBJ1-3; CDR3 DNA: TGTGCCAGCAGCTTAGGCCCGTCGCGGGCCTCTGGAAACACCATATATTTT; CDR3 protein: CASSLGPSRASGNTIYF
V gene: TRBV7-2; D gene: TRBD1; clone size: once; J gene: TRBJ2-2; CDR3 DNA: TGTGCCAGCAGCCAACGTACCCAGGGGGCGGTGTTGTCCGGGGAGCTGTTTTTT; CDR3 protein: CASSQRTQGAVLSGELFF
V gene: TRBV27; D gene: -; clone size: -; J gene: TRBJ1-6; CDR3 DNA: TGTGCCAGCAGGAGGGATCTTAATTCACCCCTCCACTTT; CDR3 protein: CASRRDLNSPLHF
V gene: TRBV7-3; D gene: -; clone size: -; J gene: TRBJ2-3; CDR3 DNA: TGTGCCAGCAGCTTAGCTTCGGGGGCGACAGATACGCAGTATTTT; CDR3 protein: CASSLASGATDTQYF